This T cell receptor (beta chain) was captured in a study of blood T cell repertoires in COVID-19. Study processing details: Scientists estimated how many nucleated cells there were by amplifying reference gene primers. Produced via immunoSEQ multiplex PCR; TCRdb's table is partial and in-frame only. The V and J calls and clone size come from that table; D and trimming were worked out from the DNA. The repertoire includes almost 50,000 clones, roughly two thirds of them detected once, and about 8.1% sits in the top ten. The germline gives CDR1 MNHEY, CDR2 SVGAGI. The trim removed 6 bases at V and 5 bases at J, leaving 6 bases unmatched. The CDR3 sequence is 14 residues long. This clone showed up just a few times.

The TCR comes from a woman in her 70s with acute or convalescent COVID-19. Specimen: peripheral blood. This chain links TRBV6-5 with TRBJ2-2, with TRBD2 matching 7 bases. Here the CDR3 DNA reads TGTGCCAGCAGGGCCCGGGGGGAGACCGGGGAGCTGTTTTTT. Encoded protein: CASRARGETGELFF.